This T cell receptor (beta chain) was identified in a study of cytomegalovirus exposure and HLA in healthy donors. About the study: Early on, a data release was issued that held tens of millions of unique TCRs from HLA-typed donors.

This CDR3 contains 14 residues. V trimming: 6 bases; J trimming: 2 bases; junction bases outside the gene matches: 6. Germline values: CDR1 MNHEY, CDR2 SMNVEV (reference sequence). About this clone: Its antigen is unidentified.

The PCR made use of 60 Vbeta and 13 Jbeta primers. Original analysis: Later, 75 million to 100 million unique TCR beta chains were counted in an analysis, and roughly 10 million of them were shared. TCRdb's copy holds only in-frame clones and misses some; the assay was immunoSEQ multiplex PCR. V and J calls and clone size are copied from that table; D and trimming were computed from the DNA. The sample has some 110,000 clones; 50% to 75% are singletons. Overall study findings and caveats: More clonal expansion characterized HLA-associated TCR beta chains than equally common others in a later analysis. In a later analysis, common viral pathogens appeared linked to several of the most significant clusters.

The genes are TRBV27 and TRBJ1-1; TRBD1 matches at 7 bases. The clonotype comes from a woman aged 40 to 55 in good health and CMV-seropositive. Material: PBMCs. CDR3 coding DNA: TGTGCCAGCAGGCAGGACAGGCTTAACACTGAAGCTTTCTTT. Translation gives CASRQDRLNTEAFF.